This entry features one T cell receptor (beta chain) sequence. The sample is drawn from a study of blood T cell repertoires in COVID-19. Study background: Whether acute or convalescent, the COVID-19 samples came from the United States, Italy and Spain. T cells, B-cell-depleted T cells, or PBMCs provided the cDNA or gDNA that served as material.

Sequenced by immunoSEQ multiplex PCR; TCRdb stores in-frame clones only, minus some. This sample has 300,000 or so clones, with nearly 90% found just once. The CDR3 extends over 13 amino acids. Germline CDR1 reads SGHVS; CDR2 reads FQNEAQ. V gave up 1 base and J gave up 9 bases, with 7 bases separating them. The material sequenced was PBMCs or T cells enriched from blood (not recorded which). This clonotype originated in a woman between 25 and 40 years old who had recovered from COVID-19. The chain combines TRBV7-8 with TRBJ1-6; D gene unclear. The CDR3 nucleotides read TGTGCCAGCAGCTTAGAGGGAGGTTCACCCCTCCACTTT. Translating it yields CASSLEGGSPLHF.